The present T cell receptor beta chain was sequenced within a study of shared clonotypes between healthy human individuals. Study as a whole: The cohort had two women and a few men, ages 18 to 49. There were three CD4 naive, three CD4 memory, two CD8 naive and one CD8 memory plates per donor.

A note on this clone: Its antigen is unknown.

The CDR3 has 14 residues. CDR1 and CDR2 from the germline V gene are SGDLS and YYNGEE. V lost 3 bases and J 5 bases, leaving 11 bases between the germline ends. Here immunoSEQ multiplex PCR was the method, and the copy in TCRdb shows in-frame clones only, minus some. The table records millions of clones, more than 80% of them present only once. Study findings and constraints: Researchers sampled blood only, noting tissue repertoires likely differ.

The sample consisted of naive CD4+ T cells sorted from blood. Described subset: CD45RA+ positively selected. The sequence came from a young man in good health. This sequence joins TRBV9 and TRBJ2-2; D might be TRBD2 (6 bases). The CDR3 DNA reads TGTGCCAGCAGCGAATCTGGGGGGACCGGGGAGCTGTTTTTT. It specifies CASSESGGTGELFF.